This record concerns one TCR beta chain sequence. The antigen is not known. This sample is part of a study of identical twins. V gave up 5 bases and J gave up 2 bases; unmatched junction bases: 3. The CDR3 totals 13 residues. Germline V CDR1 and CDR2: MDHEN, SYDVKM. The study's findings and limits: For cord blood, abundant beta clonotypes had fewer insertions, unlike memory repertoires, which showed none. Cross-sectional statistical analysis, not tracking of the same donors, underpinned the conclusions. Compared with unrelated sharing, twin-shared out-of-frame alpha sequences had more low-probability sequences.

Each cDNA held unique molecular identifiers, and template switching gave it a universal primer site. TCRdb re-called the 5' RACE reads through MiXCR, storing one row per CDR3 protein. Among some 900,000 distinct CDR3 sequences listed, approximately 13% were seen once. The same data also went into a second study, on yellow fever vaccine responses in identical twins.

What was sequenced was PBMCs. This TCR came from a woman younger than 35 in good health. V is TRBV28 and J is TRBJ2-7; 7 nucleotides line up with TRBD1. CDR3 loop: CASSRQGTYEQYV. Here the CDR3 DNA reads TGTGCCAGCAGTCGACAGGGAACCTACGAGCAGTACGTC.